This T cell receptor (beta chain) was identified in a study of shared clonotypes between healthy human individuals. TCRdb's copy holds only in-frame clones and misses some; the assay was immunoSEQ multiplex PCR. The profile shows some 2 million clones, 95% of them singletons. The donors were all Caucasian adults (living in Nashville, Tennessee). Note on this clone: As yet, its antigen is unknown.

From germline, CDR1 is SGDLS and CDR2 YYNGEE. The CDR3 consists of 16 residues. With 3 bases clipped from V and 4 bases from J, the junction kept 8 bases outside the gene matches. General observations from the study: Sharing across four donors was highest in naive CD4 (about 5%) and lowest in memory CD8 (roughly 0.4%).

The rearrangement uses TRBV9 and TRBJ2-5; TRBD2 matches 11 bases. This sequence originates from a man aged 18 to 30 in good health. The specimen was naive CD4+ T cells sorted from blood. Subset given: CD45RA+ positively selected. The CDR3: CASSATSTSGRETQYF. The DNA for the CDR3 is TGTGCCAGCAGCGCCACCTCAACTAGCGGGAGAGAGACCCAGTACTTC.